This T cell receptor beta chain stems from a study of blood T cells in healthy people across ages. Study information: Using template switching, researchers captured about one barcoded beta molecule for each two T cells. Study conclusions and caveats: One million T cells yielded diversity estimates that were considered underestimates.

The second PCR ran about 6 to 12 cycles with a sample-barcoded 5' primer and J-beta primers. TCRdb passed the 5' RACE reads through MiXCR, listing each CDR3 protein once. The data show around 1,700,000 distinct CDR3 sequences, 28% seen once. Each donor supplied about 9.6 milliliters of peripheral blood. Extraction yielded at least 6 micrograms of total RNA per sample. The CDR3 consists of 16 residues. Germline V gives CDR1 SGHRS, CDR2 YFSETQ. J gave up 2 bases and V 4 bases, and 8 bases lay outside the gene matches. This clonotype was counted between two and nine times. Its specificity is not known. The sample taken for sequencing was blood. The chain couples TRBV5-1 to TRBJ2-7; 11 bases agree with TRBD2. The TCR sequence derives from a woman under 40 in good health. The CDR3 nucleotides read TGCGCCAGCAGCCCGGAGCTAGCGGGGGGCCCCTACGAGCAGTACTTC. Protein: CASSPELAGGPYEQYF.